This passage covers 25 T cell receptor beta chains from one sample sequenced in a study of T cell changes during pregnancy in multiple sclerosis. Here immunoSEQ multiplex PCR was the method, and the copy in TCRdb shows in-frame clones only, minus some. The sample shows some 37,000 clones, about 91% of them seen only once. Source: CD8+ T cells from peripheral blood mononuclear cells, taken after pregnancy. These receptors all come from a female donor with multiple sclerosis, enrolled in a pregnancy study.

The rearrangement uses TRBV29-1 and TRBJ1-2; D is perhaps TRBD1 (6 bases). CDR3 length: 15 amino acids. Germline-derived CDR1 and CDR2 are SQVTM and ANQGSEA. V was clipped by 6 bases and J by 8 bases, with 25 bases between them. The CDR3 loop reads CSVELRQALGEGYTF. CDR3 sequence (DNA): TGCAGCGTCGAACTCCGACAGGCCCTGGGAGAGGGCTACACCTTC.

The V call is TRBV29-1, the J call TRBJ1-1; TRBD1 matches at 9 bases. CDR1 and CDR2 (germline): SQVTM, ANQGSEA. The CDR3 has 12 amino acids. With V trimmed by 6 bases and J by 4 bases, 3 bases remained unmatched. This CDR3 is CSVTGGVTEAFF. CDR3 DNA: TGCAGCGTAACAGGGGGCGTCACTGAAGCTTTCTTT.

This chain joins TRBV27 and TRBJ1-1; 8 nucleotides align to TRBD1. V lost 6 bases and J lost 4; bases outside the gene matches: 4. From germline, CDR1 is MNHEY and CDR2 SMNVEV (reference sequence). The CDR3 extends over 13 amino acids. The CDR3 sequence: CASRTDRGTEAFF. The CDR3 bases are TGTGCCAGCAGGACAGACAGGGGCACTGAAGCTTTCTTT.

This clone was detected once. V usage is TRBV14 and J usage is TRBJ2-5, with a possible D match to TRBD2 (5 bases). This CDR3 region has 15 residues. The V gene's germline CDR1 is SGHDN and CDR2 FVKESK. Trimming cost V 2 bases and J 5 bases, with 15 bases left between them. CDR3 in amino acids: CASSQRASGGETQYF. The CDR3 DNA sequence: TGTGCCAGCAGCCAACGGGCCAGCGGTGGGGAGACCCAGTACTTC.

The rearrangement joins TRBV11-2 to TRBJ2-7; TRBD2 aligns across 10 bases. Losses at the gene ends were 0 bases for V and 3 bases for J; bases not matched to a gene: 2. Germline assignment: CDR1 SGHAT and CDR2 FQNNGV. The CDR3 extends over 15 amino acids. The CDR3 DNA follows: TGTGCCAGCAGCTTAGAGGCTAGCGGGAGCTACGAGCAGTACTTC. Translating it yields CASSLEASGSYEQYF.

This chain links TRBV27 with TRBJ2-7; D is possibly TRBD2 (6 bases). The CDR3 covers 15 residues. Germline V gene lookup returns CDR1 MNHEY and CDR2 SMNVEV (reference sequence). Trimming removed 3 bases at V and 2 bases at J, with 14 bases between. The CDR3 coding sequence is TGTGCCAGCAGTTTCGTTCCTAGCGCGCCCTACGAGCAGTACTTC. Translation: CASSFVPSAPYEQYF.

The CDR3 DNA sequence: TGTGCCAGCAGCGTGGACAGGCAAAACATTCAGTACTTC. Protein product: CASSVDRQNIQYF. The genes are TRBV4-2 and TRBJ2-4, with TRBD1 matching over 7 bases. The junction had 3 bases not matched to a gene; V was cut back by 5 bases and J by 5 bases. This CDR3 spans 13 amino acids. From germline, CDR1 is LGHNA and CDR2 YNFKEQ.

CDR3 nucleotides: TGTGCCAGCAGTTACGAGGAAGAGGGAACGGTCTATGGCTACACCTTC. Translating gives CASSYEEEGTVYGYTF. The genes are TRBV6-6 and TRBJ1-2, with no clear D. The CDR3 covers 16 residues. Germline V gene data show CDR1 as MNHNY and CDR2 as SVGAGI (reference sequence). V gave up 2 bases and J gave up 4 bases, with 17 bases separating them.

The rearrangement links TRBV6-1 to TRBJ2-7; 8 nucleotides align to TRBD2. This CDR3 comprises 14 residues. V trimming: 4 bases; J trimming: 4 bases; junction bases outside the gene matches: 6. Germline V gives CDR1 MNHNS, CDR2 SASEGT. The CDR3 region has the DNA TGTGCCAGCAGTGGTTTGGGACTAGTTTACGAGCAGTACTTC. It specifies CASSGLGLVYEQYF.

V and J are TRBV25-1 and TRBJ2-7, with TRBD1 matching 8 bases. V lost 5 bases to trimming and J lost 3 bases; unmatched junction nucleotides: 15. This CDR3 is built from 17 residues. The germline CDR1 and CDR2 sequences are MGHDK and SYGVNS. CDR3 nucleotide sequence: TGTGCCAGCAGTACATGGGGGCAGGGGGCCCCTGGCTACGAGCAGTACTTC. It translates to CASSTWGQGAPGYEQYF.

The V and J genes are TRBV30 and TRBJ1-4; weak D call: TRBD1 (5 bases). The CDR3 extends over 14 amino acids. V was clipped by 1 base and J by 3 bases, with 9 bases between them. Germline CDR1 reads GTSNPN; CDR2 reads SVGIG (reference sequence). This CDR3 reads CAWSAPTANEKLFF. CDR3 DNA: TGTGCCTGGAGTGCACCGACAGCTAATGAAAAACTGTTTTTT.

The chain has TRBV9 and TRBJ2-1, with D perhaps TRBD2 (6 bases). Germline V gene data show CDR1 as SGDLS and CDR2 as YYNGEE. Between the trimmed V and J ends, which lost 1 base and 0 bases, there was a span of 8 bases. This CDR3 has 15 residues. The CDR3 loop reads CASSVSGLSYNEQFF. The DNA for the CDR3 is TGTGCCAGCAGCGTAAGCGGGCTCTCCTACAATGAGCAGTTCTTC.

The chain joins TRBV30 to TRBJ1-2; maybe TRBD1 (6 bases). CDR3 length: 17 amino acids. Trimming shortened V by 0 bases and J by 0 bases, and 17 bases separated the two germline ends. Germline loops: CDR1 GTSNPN, CDR2 SVGIG (reference sequence). CDR3 sequence (DNA): TGTGCCTGGAGTGTACGGCTGACAGGACCCACTAACTATGGCTACACCTTC. Protein product: CAWSVRLTGPTNYGYTF.

J is TRBJ2-6 and V is TRBV7-9; TRBD1 matches 8 bases. The J segment lost 0 bases and the V segment lost 1 base, leaving 8 bases of the junction unmatched. This CDR3 has 19 amino acids. Per germline, CDR1 SEHNR and CDR2 FQNEAQ (reference sequence). CDR3 DNA sequence: TGTGCCAGCAGCTTAGGTAAGGGACAGGCTTCCTCTGGGGCCAACGTCCTGACTTTC. Protein product: CASSLGKGQASSGANVLTF. Using reference TRBV7-9 and TRBJ2-6 for the parts outside the CDR3, the full variable domain is DTGVSQNPRHKITKRGQNVTFRCDPISEHNRLYWYRQTLGQGPEFLTYFQNEAQLEKSRLLSDRFSAERPKGSFSTLEIQRTEQGDSAMYLCASSLGKGQASSGANVLTFGAGSRLTVL.

This sequence joins TRBV27 and TRBJ2-7, with D perhaps TRBD1 (5 bases). The ends were cut back, 3 bases at V and 5 bases at J, with 17 bases in the middle. Germline lookup yields CDR1 MNHEY and CDR2 SMNVEV (reference sequence). The CDR3 length is 15 residues. CDR3 sequence reads: CASSLTEINRDEQYF. The CDR3 DNA is TGTGCCAGCAGTTTGACAGAGATTAACCGGGACGAGCAGTACTTC.

The sample holds one count of this clone. J is TRBJ1-5 and V is TRBV5-1; the D gene is possibly TRBD1 (5 bases). The CDR3 extends over 15 amino acids. The V end lost 3 bases, the J end lost 2 bases, and 12 bases lay between the germline ends. Germline V gene data show CDR1 as SGHRS and CDR2 as YFSETQ. DNA for the CDR3: TGCGCCAGCAGCTATGAAGGGGAAGGCAATCAGCCCCAGCATTTT. Protein sequence: CASSYEGEGNQPQHF.

The chain couples TRBV27 to TRBJ1-1, with D possibly TRBD1 on 5 matching bases. CDR3 size: 14 residues. V dropped 2 bases and J dropped 9 bases, with 16 bases sitting between them. Germline V lookup: CDR1 MNHEY, CDR2 SMNVEV (reference sequence). The CDR3 DNA follows: TGTGCCAGCAGTTTAAAGGGCAGGGAAGAGAAAGCTTTCTTT. Amino acids: CASSLKGREEKAFF.

This chain joins TRBV27 and TRBJ1-2, with a weak D call TRBD1 (5 bases). The CDR3 contains 14 residues. Germline values: CDR1 MNHEY, CDR2 SMNVEV (reference sequence). The V and J ends lost 6 bases and 4 bases respectively, with 15 bases between them. In DNA form, the CDR3 reads TGTGCCAGCAGAGCCCCAGGGATTCCCTATGGCTACACCTTC. Encoded protein: CASRAPGIPYGYTF.

The J gene is TRBJ1-1, the V gene TRBV6-5, with TRBD1 matching 8 bases. J gave up 11 bases and V 7 bases, and 15 bases lay outside the gene matches. The germline V gene encodes CDR1 MNHEY and CDR2 SVGAGI. CDR3 length: 14 residues. CDR3 in DNA: TGTGCCAGCACCCAGGACAGGGCGTCTGGTTCGGCTTTCTTT. Translated, it gives CASTQDRASGSAFF.

The chain uses TRBV5-1 and TRBJ1-2; 7 bases are a match to TRBD1. Germline V gene lookup returns CDR1 SGHRS and CDR2 YFSETQ. With 4 bases clipped from V and 6 bases from J, the junction kept 6 bases outside the gene matches. This CDR3 region has 13 residues. The CDR3 bases are TGCGCCAGCAGCATACTCGACAGGGATGGCTACACCTTC. It is translated as CASSILDRDGYTF.

The chain uses TRBV7-9 and TRBJ2-7; D is undetermined. This CDR3 comprises 13 residues. Trimming removed 2 bases at V and 6 bases at J, with 11 bases between. The germline gives CDR1 SEHNR, CDR2 FQNEAQ (reference sequence). The CDR3 DNA follows: TGTGCCAGCAGCTTACCCCTCCTCCGCGAGCAGTACTTC. This translates into CASSLPLLREQYF.

This chain links TRBV27 with TRBJ2-7; D is perhaps TRBD2 (5 bases). From germline, CDR1 is MNHEY and CDR2 SMNVEV (reference sequence). CDR3 length equals 11 residues. Trimming took off 3 bases at V and 11 bases at J, with 11 bases between the two ends. CDR3 nucleotide sequence: TGTGCCAGCAGTTTTGGAGGAGTGGAGTACTTC. Translated: CASSFGGVEYF.

V and J are TRBV11-3 and TRBJ2-1; 9 positions match TRBD1. The CDR3 length is 17 residues. V shed 4 bases and J 5 bases; nucleotides not matched to a gene: 12. The germline gives CDR1 SGHNT, CDR2 YENEEA. In DNA form, the CDR3 reads TGTGCCAGCAGCTCCACCCTAGGGACAGGGATGAACAATGAGCAGTTCTTC. Amino acid sequence: CASSSTLGTGMNNEQFF.

The rearrangement uses TRBV27 and TRBJ2-2; maybe TRBD1 (5 bases). Deletions cut 7 bases from V and 5 bases from J, with 11 bases between. This CDR3 spans 13 amino acids. Germline V gene lookup returns CDR1 MNHEY and CDR2 SMNVEV (reference sequence). DNA for the CDR3: TGTGCCAGCACCGACAGCGTAACCGGGGAGCTGTTTTTT. It is translated as CASTDSVTGELFF.

The chain combines TRBV5-1 with TRBJ2-7; 7 bases are a match to TRBD1. Germline loops: CDR1 SGHRS, CDR2 YFSETQ. This CDR3 is built from 15 residues. V lost 5 bases and J lost 1; bases outside the gene matches: 9. The chain's CDR3 is CASSHEGAWSYEQYF. CDR3 DNA: TGCGCCAGCAGTCATGAGGGGGCTTGGTCCTACGAGCAGTACTTC.